The 23 T cell receptor beta chains given below trace back to one sample, sequenced in a study of blood T cell repertoires in COVID-19. Sequencing used immunoSEQ multiplex PCR; TCRdb keeps in-frame clones, though not all of them. There are some 390,000 clones in the sample; 89% occur only once, and roughly 1.6% lies in the top ten. The sequenced material came from peripheral blood. The source is a woman aged 40 to 50 with COVID-19, enrolled during active disease.

The V and J genes are TRBV3-1 (or the pseudogene TRBV3-2) and TRBJ1-2; TRBD1 aligns across 7 bases. The V and J ends lost 3 bases and 2 bases, in that order; junction bases with no gene match: 6. The germline V gene encodes CDR1 LGHDT and CDR2 YNNKEL (reference sequence). The CDR3 spans 15 residues. CDR3 region: CASSHPGGQNYGYTF. The CDR3 DNA reads as TGTGCCAGCAGCCATCCAGGGGGTCAGAACTATGGCTACACCTTC.

This rearrangement joins TRBV25-1 to TRBJ2-3, with 8 bases fitting TRBD1. Germline V CDR1 and CDR2: MGHDK, SYGVNS. The CDR3 loop spans 14 amino acids. Trimming took 3 bases from V and 2 from J; bases not matched to a gene: 1. DNA of the CDR3: TGTGCCAGCAGTGAGGGACAGGACACAGATACGCAGTATTTT. Amino acids: CASSEGQDTDTQYF.

The chain couples TRBV15 to TRBJ1-3; 11 bases align to TRBD1. The CDR3 length is 16 residues. The trim removed 3 bases at V and 4 bases at J, leaving 5 bases unmatched. The germline V gene encodes CDR1 LNHNV and CDR2 YYDKDF (reference sequence). The CDR3 DNA sequence: TGTGCCACCAGCAGGGACAGGGGGCTGGGCGGAAACACCATATATTTT. Residues: CATSRDRGLGGNTIYF.

The J gene is TRBJ2-7, the V gene TRBV28; possible D gene TRBD2, 5 bases. CDR3 length: 16 residues. V was trimmed by 3 bases and J by 0 bases, leaving 15 bases between them. Per the germline V gene, CDR1 is MDHEN and CDR2 is SYDVKM. CDR3 DNA: TGTGCCAGCAGTTTGGATGGAGTGGGGAGCTCCTACGAGCAGTACTTC. This codes for CASSLDGVGSSYEQYF.

The table lists this clone with a count of one. The rearrangement joins TRBV28 to TRBJ2-1; 12 nucleotides match TRBD2. The CDR3 has 18 amino acids. V lost 6 bases and J lost 9; bases outside the gene matches: 18. Germline CDR1 and CDR2: MDHEN and SYDVKM. For the CDR3, the DNA is TGTGCCAGCAGCCGAAACCCCACCCGACTAGCGGGAGATGTTGAGCAGTTCTTC. It codes for CASSRNPTRLAGDVEQFF.

V is TRBV30 and J is TRBJ1-4; 8 bases fit TRBD1. V shed 2 bases, J shed 4 bases, and the junction held 3 bases outside the gene matches. This CDR3 comprises 14 residues. Germline V gene lookup returns CDR1 GTSNPN and CDR2 SVGIG (reference sequence). CDR3 DNA sequence: TGTGCCTGGAGTCAGGGGGCGGGTAATGAAAAACTGTTTTTT. Its translation is CAWSQGAGNEKLFF.

This chain connects TRBV5-4 to TRBJ1-2; 7 positions match TRBD1. The CDR3 is 15 residues long. From germline, CDR1 is SGHNT and CDR2 YYREEE (reference sequence). V was pared by 2 bases and J by 5 bases, with 9 bases of the junction left unmatched. CDR3 coding DNA: TGTGCCAGCAGCTTTTCCGGACAGGTATTTTATGGCTACACCTTC. Residues: CASSFSGQVFYGYTF.

V gene TRBV7-9 combines with J gene TRBJ1-2, with D possibly being TRBD1 (6 bases). In germline, CDR1 is SEHNR, CDR2 FQNEAQ (reference sequence). The CDR3 loop spans 13 amino acids. V lost 5 bases to trimming and J lost 3 bases, with 10 bases between them. The CDR3 DNA sequence: TGTGCCAGCAGCCTCCGACAGGACTATGGCTACACCTTC. The encoded protein is CASSLRQDYGYTF.

This clone was recorded once. This chain connects TRBV19 to TRBJ1-1; maybe TRBD1 (6 bases). Germline V gives CDR1 LNHDA, CDR2 SQIVND (reference sequence). The CDR3 is made up of 14 amino acids. V was pared by 6 bases and J by 1 base, with 12 bases between. The CDR3 loop reads CASRGPQGNTEAFF. The CDR3 DNA is TGTGCCAGTAGGGGACCACAGGGGAACACTGAAGCTTTCTTT.

This clone is a singleton in its sample. J is TRBJ2-3 and V is TRBV14; D is undetermined. CDR3 size: 13 residues. Germline V lookup: CDR1 SGHDN, CDR2 FVKESK. V was shortened by 6 bases and J by 5 bases, with 12 bases between the two germline ends. The CDR3 here is CASSQWHQDTQYF. CDR3 bases: TGTGCCAGCAGTCAATGGCACCAAGATACGCAGTATTTT.

V gene TRBV4-1 combines with J gene TRBJ1-1; D ambiguous. CDR3 length: 15 residues. V lost 0 bases and J 1 base, leaving 9 bases between the germline ends. Germline CDR1 is MGHRA and CDR2 is YSYEKL. The CDR3, as DNA: TGCGCCAGCAGCCAAGATCCCGCAGGGAACACTGAAGCTTTCTTT. Its translation: CASSQDPAGNTEAFF.

The chain is built from TRBV7-8 and TRBJ2-1; 10 bases align to TRBD1. Germline assignment: CDR1 SGHVS and CDR2 FQNEAQ. The CDR3 runs to 16 residues. Trimming removed 6 bases from V and 4 bases from J; junction bases left unmatched: 9. CDR3 coding DNA: TGTGCCAGCAGTCGGACCGGGACAGGGGTTTACAATGAGCAGTTCTTC. Its protein is CASSRTGTGVYNEQFF.

The chain employs TRBV9 and TRBJ1-5; 9 nucleotides match TRBD1. The V segment lost 0 bases and the J segment 4 bases; nucleotides outside the gene matches: 2. Germline values: CDR1 SGDLS, CDR2 YYNGEE. The CDR3 runs to 15 residues. Written as DNA, the CDR3 is TGTGCCAGCAGCGTAGACAGGGGGCCGAATCAGCCCCAGCATTTT. Its translation: CASSVDRGPNQPQHF.

The chain joins TRBV19 to TRBJ2-5, with D possibly being TRBD2 (5 bases). This CDR3 is built from 14 residues. Trimming stripped 3 bases from V and 1 base from J, with 9 bases between. Germline lookup yields CDR1 LNHDA and CDR2 SQIVND (reference sequence). CDR3 region: CASSILGVQETQYF. CDR3 bases: TGTGCCAGTAGTATCCTCGGGGTCCAAGAGACCCAGTACTTC.

This rearrangement joins TRBV10-3 to TRBJ1-2; no clear D gene. CDR1 and CDR2 from the germline V gene are ENHRY and SYGVKD. V was trimmed by 6 bases and J by 6 bases, leaving 11 bases between them. The length of the CDR3 is 12 residues. As DNA, the CDR3 is TGTGCCATCAGCGCGGGGATGGATGGCTACACCTTC. Its protein product is CAISAGMDGYTF.

The J gene is TRBJ1-5, the V gene TRBV16; 9 bases are a match to TRBD1. Germline trimming cut 1 base from V and 1 base from J; bases unmatched to any gene: 8. The CDR3 is made up of 18 amino acids. Germline V lookup: CDR1 KGHSY, CDR2 FQNENV. The CDR3 sequence is CASSQLGTGTFSNQPQHF. CDR3 coding DNA: TGTGCCAGCAGCCAATTGGGGACAGGGACTTTCAGCAATCAGCCCCAGCATTTT.

This chain connects TRBV9 to TRBJ2-2; TRBD2 matches 11 bases. This CDR3 contains 16 residues. Germline CDR1 SGDLS, CDR2 YYNGEE. The V segment lost 2 bases and the J segment 7 bases; nucleotides outside the gene matches: 7. CDR3 protein: CASSVTSGSPGGELFF. In DNA form, the CDR3 reads TGTGCCAGCAGCGTTACTAGCGGGAGTCCAGGCGGGGAGCTGTTTTTT.

The chain combines TRBV5-1 with TRBJ2-7; D gene unclear. CDR1 SGHRS and CDR2 YFSETQ come from the germline V gene. The V end lost 0 bases, the J end lost 1 base, and 5 bases lay between the germline ends. The CDR3 sequence is 13 residues long. Here the CDR3 DNA reads TGCGCCAGCAGCTTGGTACAGTCCTACGAGCAGTACTTC. It translates to CASSLVQSYEQYF.

The count of this clone is one. This sequence joins TRBV28 and TRBJ1-6; 8 bases agree with TRBD1. Trimming took 5 bases from V and 10 from J; bases not matched to a gene: 7. CDR3 length: 14 residues. CDR1 MDHEN and CDR2 SYDVKM come from the germline V gene. CDR3 nucleotides: TGTGCCAGCAGTCCCTCGCCAGGGGGCTCACCCCTCCACTTT. This encodes CASSPSPGGSPLHF.

V is TRBV29-1 and J is TRBJ1-1, with D uncertain. The germline gives CDR1 SQVTM, CDR2 ANQGSEA. This CDR3 region has 14 residues. V lost 0 bases and J 2 bases, leaving 10 bases between the germline ends. In DNA, the CDR3 is TGCAGCGTTGAAGAGGCGGGGTACAACACTGAAGCTTTCTTT. It encodes CSVEEAGYNTEAFF.

The V call is TRBV9, the J call TRBJ2-1, with D possibly matching TRBD2 (6 bases). V dropped 0 bases and J dropped 10 bases, with 14 bases sitting between them. The CDR3 contains 14 residues. Germline V CDR1 and CDR2: SGDLS, YYNGEE. The CDR3 nucleotides read TGTGCCAGCAGCGTAGTAGGAGGGCCCTCGGAGCAGTTCTTC. Protein: CASSVVGGPSEQFF.

The chain employs TRBV7-9 and TRBJ1-5; a weak D match, TRBD1 (6 bases). Trimming removed 7 bases at V and 4 bases at J, with 17 bases between. The CDR3 has 15 residues. From germline, CDR1 is SEHNR and CDR2 FQNEAQ (reference sequence). CDR3 protein: CASTPGGSVNQPQHF. The CDR3 DNA reads TGTGCCAGCACCCCGGGGGGCAGCGTGAATCAGCCCCAGCATTTT.

This chain connects TRBV30 to TRBJ1-2; tentatively, D is TRBD1 (5 bases). V was cut by 0 bases and J by 2 bases, with 10 bases left in between. Looked up from germline, CDR1 is GTSNPN and CDR2 is SVGIG (reference sequence). The CDR3 has 14 residues. CDR3 DNA sequence: TGTGCCTGGAGTGTAGCCAGGGCCAACTATGGCTACACCTTC. Residues: CAWSVARANYGYTF.